This TCR beta chain was profiled in a study of T cells in Graves' hyperthyroidism and ophthalmopathy. On the basis of clinical symptoms, serum thyroxine and TRAb, thyroid ultrasound and orbital computed tomography, diagnoses were made. PBMCs stemmed from about 9.7 ml fresh peripheral blood. What was amplified from RNA transcripts were TCR beta CDR3 regions. Primed by the HTBI set, a first-round RT-PCR was run on the TCR CDR3. TCRdb re-called the multiplex PCR reads through MiXCR, storing one row per CDR3 protein. The table shows approximately 380,000 distinct CDR3 sequences, with around 15% occurring only once. Findings and limits, study-wide: Most clonotypes expanded in the thyroid (above 0.001) were also present in blood. By a 13 V-J model, ophthalmopathy was set apart from stable hyperthyroidism.

This clonotype turned up a few times. The target antigen is unknown. With 2 bases removed from V and 6 bases from J, the gap between germline ends came to 14 bases. This CDR3 has 14 residues. Material for sequencing was blood. The source is a man over 45 with Graves' ophthalmopathy. The chain couples TRBV12-3 or TRBV12-4 to TRBJ2-7, with unresolved D. The CDR3 is CASSLLQNAGEQYF. The CDR3 coding sequence is TGTGCCAGCAGTTTATTGCAGAACGCTGGCGAGCAGTACTTC.